The next 27 T cell receptor beta chains were all read from a single sample in a study of somatic mutations in cytotoxic T cells in rheumatoid arthritis (dated 2017 in TCRdb). Library generation was performed with the immunoSEQ multiplex PCR assay. Held by TCRdb, this immuneACCESS table contains in-frame sequences only and omits some clones. Under half of the omission traces to an unresolved V gene where checked; the cause of the rest is unknown. The sample contains about 17,000 clones, approximately 80% of them found a single time. The ten largest account for approximately 19% of the sample. Source material: CD8+ T cells sorted from blood. These receptors were obtained from an adult with rheumatoid arthritis.

The J gene is TRBJ2-7, the V gene TRBV19; maybe TRBD1 (6 bases). This CDR3 has 16 residues. The V end was cut by 3 bases, the J end by 2 bases, with 17 bases between. Germline values: CDR1 LNHDA, CDR2 SQIVND (reference sequence). The CDR3 DNA follows: TGTGCCAGTAGTATGACAGAATGGGGGCCCCCCTACGAGCAGTACTTC. As protein: CASSMTEWGPPYEQYF.

The V call is TRBV15, the J call TRBJ2-1; 7 bases map to TRBD2. V shed 3 bases and J 6 bases; nucleotides not matched to a gene: 2. The CDR3 contains 13 residues. The germline gives CDR1 LNHNV, CDR2 YYDKDF (reference sequence). The CDR3 sequence: CATSRIAGNEQFF. The CDR3, as DNA: TGTGCCACCAGCAGGATAGCGGGCAATGAGCAGTTCTTC.

This chain connects TRBV5-1 to TRBJ2-5, with D possibly being TRBD2 (5 bases). V was clipped by 0 bases and J by 5 bases, with 14 bases between them. This CDR3 has 15 amino acids. In germline, CDR1 is SGHRS, CDR2 YFSETQ. DNA of the CDR3: TGCGCCAGCAGCTTGGGAGGGCACCGTTTCGAGACCCAGTACTTC. The encoded protein is CASSLGGHRFETQYF.

The chain combines TRBV28 with TRBJ2-7; 9 positions agree with TRBD1. Per the germline V gene, CDR1 is MDHEN and CDR2 is SYDVKM. This CDR3 contains 13 residues. V lost 7 bases, J lost 3 bases, and 4 bases stayed unmatched. In DNA, the CDR3 is TGTGCCAGCACCCGGGACAGGGACTACGAGCAGTACTTC. Its translation: CASTRDRDYEQYF.

This clone was seen only a few times. V gene TRBV5-1 combines with J gene TRBJ2-7; no clear D gene. Germline V CDR1 and CDR2: SGHRS, YFSETQ. The CDR3 extends over 12 amino acids. V dropped 3 bases and J dropped 4 bases, with 8 bases sitting between them. CDR3 protein: CASSSPSYEQYF. CDR3 bases: TGCGCCAGCAGCTCACCCTCTTACGAGCAGTACTTC.

The chain is built from TRBV19 and TRBJ2-1, with TRBD1 identical over 9 bases. J lost 8 bases, V lost 5 bases, and 7 bases had no gene match. This CDR3 contains 14 residues. Germline-derived CDR1 and CDR2 are LNHDA and SQIVND (reference sequence). The CDR3 DNA reads TGTGCCAGTAGTGCGGGACAGGGCGAATATGAGCAGTTCTTC. This encodes CASSAGQGEYEQFF.

This chain joins TRBV4-2 and TRBJ2-1; the D is unclear. The ends were cut back, 2 bases at V and 7 bases at J, with 3 bases in the middle. The CDR3 has 11 residues. The germline gives CDR1 LGHNA, CDR2 YNFKEQ. For the CDR3, the DNA is TGTGCCAGCAGCCAAATTAATGAGCAGTTCTTC. Its protein product is CASSQINEQFF.

The genes are TRBV2 and TRBJ1-5; D gene unclear. The CDR3 loop spans 13 amino acids. Germline CDR1 is SNHLY and CDR2 is FYNNEI. Trimming pared 9 bases from V and 8 bases from J, leaving 17 bases between. CDR3 coding DNA: TGTGCCAGTCAGGCGCGTGGATTTGAGCCCCAGCATTTT. Translating it yields CASQARGFEPQHF. Filled out from reference TRBV2 and TRBJ1-5, the complete variable domain reads EPEVTQTPSHQVTQMGQEVILRCVPISNHLYFYWYRQILGQKVEFLVSFYNNEISEKSEIFDDQFSVERPDGSNFTLKIRSTKLEDSAMYFCASQARGFEPQHFGDGTRLSIL.

V gene TRBV25-1 combines with J gene TRBJ2-1, with D unclear. Germline-derived CDR1 and CDR2 are MGHDK and SYGVNS. The CDR3 has 15 amino acids. V was trimmed by 3 bases and J by 4 bases, leaving 13 bases between them. The CDR3 coding sequence is TGTGCCAGCAGTGACACTGGCTCTCTGTACAATGAGCAGTTCTTC. It codes for CASSDTGSLYNEQFF. Using reference TRBV25-1 and TRBJ2-1 for the parts outside the CDR3, the full variable domain is EADIYQTPRYLVIGTGKKITLECSQTMGHDKMYWYQQDPGMELHLIHYSYGVNSTEKGDLSSESTVSRIRTEHFPLTLESARPSHTSQYLCASSDTGSLYNEQFFGPGTRLTVL.

V and J are TRBV11-2 and TRBJ1-1, with D unclear. V was trimmed by 5 bases and J by 4 bases, leaving 17 bases between them. Germline lookup yields CDR1 SGHAT and CDR2 FQNNGV. CDR3 length: 15 amino acids. The CDR3 is CASSPGVVLGTEAFF. The DNA of the CDR3 is TGTGCCAGCAGCCCAGGCGTGGTATTGGGCACTGAAGCTTTCTTT.

This clone was observed once. J is TRBJ1-1 and V is TRBV14; D gene ambiguous. Trimming took 3 bases from V and 0 from J, leaving 2 bases between them. This CDR3 spans 12 amino acids. Germline CDR1 is SGHDN and CDR2 is FVKESK. The CDR3 nucleotides are TGTGCCAGCAGCCAGATGAACACTGAAGCTTTCTTT. Translation gives CASSQMNTEAFF.

The V and J genes are TRBV27 and TRBJ1-5, with 8 bases matching TRBD1. This CDR3 comprises 15 residues. Germline CDR1 reads MNHEY; CDR2 reads SMNVEV (reference sequence). Trimming took 2 bases from V and 5 from J; bases not matched to a gene: 5. The DNA for the CDR3 is TGTGCCAGCAGTTTAGTCGCAGGGGGCTATCAGCCCCAGCATTTT. This sequence encodes CASSLVAGGYQPQHF.

The gene calls are TRBV2 and TRBJ1-3; the D gene is possibly TRBD1 (6 bases). Deletions cut 7 bases from V and 0 bases from J, with 25 bases between. The CDR3 is 19 residues long. Germline V gene data show CDR1 as SNHLY and CDR2 as FYNNEI. CDR3 sequence: CASTPTGAGVGPSGNTIYF. Here the CDR3 DNA reads TGTGCCAGCACCCCCACGGGGGCGGGGGTTGGCCCCTCTGGAAACACCATATATTTT. Supplemented by reference TRBV2 and TRBJ1-3, the full variable domain reads EPEVTQTPSHQVTQMGQEVILRCVPISNHLYFYWYRQILGQKVEFLVSFYNNEISEKSEIFDDQFSVERPDGSNFTLKIRSTKLEDSAMYFCASTPTGAGVGPSGNTIYFGEGSWLTVV.

The chain combines TRBV18 with TRBJ2-2; D possibly uses TRBD1 or TRBD2 (5 bases each). Trimming removed 0 bases from V and 1 base from J, with 12 bases in between. The length of the CDR3 is 17 residues. Germline CDR1 KGHSH, CDR2 LQKENI. This chain's CDR3 is CASSPPDTDLNTGELFF. The CDR3 nucleotides are TGTGCCAGCTCACCACCGGACACGGACTTGAACACCGGGGAGCTGTTTTTT.

The CDR3 spells CATSTGFRTSVYNNEQFF. CDR3 in DNA: TGTGCCACCAGCACCGGTTTTAGGACTAGCGTTTACAACAATGAGCAGTTCTTC. The chain joins TRBV15 to TRBJ2-1; 9 bases match TRBD2. The junction had 15 bases not matched to a gene; V was cut back by 4 bases and J by 5 bases. The CDR3 loop spans 18 amino acids. The V gene's germline CDR1 is LNHNV and CDR2 YYDKDF (reference sequence).

The rearrangement uses TRBV27 and TRBJ2-7; 11 positions match TRBD2. Trimming removed 8 bases from V and 2 bases from J; junction bases left unmatched: 5. The CDR3 has 14 amino acids. The germline CDR1 and CDR2 sequences are MNHEY and SMNVEV (reference sequence). The CDR3 coding sequence is TGTGCCAGCGGTCCGGGACTAGCGGCCTACGAGCAGTACTTC. This gives the protein CASGPGLAAYEQYF.

The gene calls are TRBV7-6 and TRBJ1-5; perhaps TRBD1 as D (6 bases). The CDR3 is 15 residues long. Germline V CDR1 and CDR2: SGHVS, FNYEAQ. The V end was cut by 1 base, the J end by 7 bases, with 14 bases between. The CDR3 nucleotides read TGTGCCAGCAGCTTAGAGGGGGAGGCGGGACAGCCCCAGCATTTT. It specifies CASSLEGEAGQPQHF.

The rearrangement joins TRBV30 to TRBJ2-1; D is uncertain. Germline CDR1 is GTSNPN and CDR2 is SVGIG (reference sequence). V lost 2 bases and J 5 bases, leaving 7 bases between the germline ends. The CDR3 runs to 12 residues. The CDR3 nucleotides are TGTGCCTGGAGTTGGTCGGACAATGAGCAGTTCTTC. Translating gives CAWSWSDNEQFF.

J is TRBJ2-1 and V is TRBV10-1, with 8 bases fitting TRBD1. Losses at the gene ends were 4 bases for V and 9 bases for J; bases not matched to a gene: 8. Germline lookup yields CDR1 WNHNN and CDR2 SYGVQD (reference sequence). The CDR3 has 14 residues. DNA of the CDR3: TGCGCCAGCAGTGGACCGGACAGGGCCGGTGAGCAGTTCTTC. Its translation is CASSGPDRAGEQFF.

The gene calls are TRBV7-6 and TRBJ2-1; 16 bases line up with TRBD2. Per the germline V gene, CDR1 is SGHVS and CDR2 is FNYEAQ. The CDR3 spans 21 residues. Trimming at V came to 2 bases and at J to 4 bases, leaving 14 bases not matched to a gene. CDR3: CASSLFSKGLAGGPGYNEQFF. The CDR3 coding sequence is TGTGCCAGCAGCTTATTCTCCAAGGGACTAGCGGGAGGGCCCGGGTACAATGAGCAGTTCTTC. Filled out from reference TRBV7-6 and TRBJ2-1, the complete variable domain reads GAGVSQSPRYKVTKRGQDVALRCDPISGHVSLYWYRQALGQGPEFLTYFNYEAQQDKSGLPNDRFSAERPEGSISTLTIQRTEQRDSAMYRCASSLFSKGLAGGPGYNEQFFGPGTRLTVL.

The chain uses TRBV13 and TRBJ2-3; 8 bases are a match to TRBD2. There are 15 residues in the CDR3. CDR1 is PRHDT and CDR2 is FYEKMQ in the germline V gene (reference sequence). V lost 1 base and J lost 1; bases outside the gene matches: 1. Here the CDR3 reads CASSLVLAGTDTQYF. CDR3 DNA sequence: TGTGCCAGCAGCTTAGTACTAGCGGGCACAGATACGCAGTATTTT.

This clone showed up just once. The chain uses TRBV27 and TRBJ2-7; 8 nucleotides line up with TRBD1. CDR1 MNHEY and CDR2 SMNVEV come from the germline V gene (reference sequence). The CDR3 loop spans 17 amino acids. Trimming at V came to 3 bases and at J to 5 bases, leaving 15 bases not matched to a gene. CDR3 DNA: TGTGCCAGCAGTTTCTGGGCGGGGCAGGGGGCGAGGGACGAGCAGTACTTC. Translating it yields CASSFWAGQGARDEQYF.

This clone occurred a few times. J is TRBJ2-7 and V is TRBV10-2, with D unresolved. CDR1 WSHSY and CDR2 SAAADI come from the germline V gene. V shed 5 bases and J shed 1 base, with 3 bases lying between them. The CDR3 consists of 11 residues. The CDR3 loop reads CASSNSYEQYF. CDR3 bases: TGCGCCAGCAGTAATTCCTACGAGCAGTACTTC.

The chain has TRBV18 and TRBJ1-1; D is possibly TRBD1 (5 bases). The CDR3 runs to 12 residues. The V gene lost 5 bases and the J gene lost 4 bases, with 8 bases spanning the gap. From germline, CDR1 is KGHSH and CDR2 LQKENI. This CDR3 is CASSTQGTEAFF. CDR3 nucleotide sequence: TGTGCCAGCTCAACTCAGGGCACTGAAGCTTTCTTT. The variable domain in full, completed from reference TRBV18 and TRBJ1-1, reads NAGVMQNPRHLVRRRGQEARLRCSPMKGHSHVYWYRQLPEEGLKFMVYLQKENIIDESGMPKERFSAEFPKEGPSILRIQQVVRGDSAAYFCASSTQGTEAFFGQGTRLTVV.

The chain uses TRBV29-1 and TRBJ2-1; 7 bases are shared with TRBD1. The CDR3 is 13 amino acids. V lost 0 bases to trimming and J lost 7 bases; unmatched junction nucleotides: 3. Looked up from germline, CDR1 is SQVTM and CDR2 is ANQGSEA. CDR3 in amino acids: CSVEEDRQNEQFF. For the CDR3, the DNA is TGCAGCGTTGAAGAGGACAGGCAGAATGAGCAGTTCTTC.

The chain's CDR3 is CASSPRLAGGPQTQYF. The CDR3 bases are TGTGCCAGCAGCCCCCGTCTAGCGGGGGGGCCGCAGACCCAGTACTTC. This chain connects TRBV7-2 to TRBJ2-5; 12 bases agree with TRBD2. This CDR3 has 16 amino acids. The J segment lost 6 bases and the V segment lost 5 bases, leaving 10 bases of the junction unmatched. Germline loops: CDR1 SGHTA, CDR2 FQGNSA.

This clone qualifies as medium-sized (0.01 to 0.1%). This rearrangement joins TRBV9 to TRBJ2-1; D is uncertain. V lost 4 bases and J lost 6, with 11 bases in between. Germline-derived CDR1 and CDR2 are SGDLS and YYNGEE. The CDR3 covers 13 residues. The CDR3 DNA reads as TGTGCCAGCAGCCCCTCGACCACCAATGAGCAGTTCTTC. This codes for CASSPSTTNEQFF.